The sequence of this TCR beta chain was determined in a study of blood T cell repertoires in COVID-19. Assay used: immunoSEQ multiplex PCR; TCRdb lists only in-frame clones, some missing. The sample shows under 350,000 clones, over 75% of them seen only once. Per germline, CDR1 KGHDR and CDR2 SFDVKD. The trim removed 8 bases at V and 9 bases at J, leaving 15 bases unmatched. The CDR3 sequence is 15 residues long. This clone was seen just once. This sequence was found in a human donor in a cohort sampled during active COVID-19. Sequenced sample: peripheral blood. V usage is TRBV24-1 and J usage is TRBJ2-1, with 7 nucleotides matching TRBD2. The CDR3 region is CATTGGGSGSGEQFF. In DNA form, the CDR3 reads TGTGCCACCACCGGAGGCGGGAGTGGGTCTGGTGAGCAGTTCTTC.